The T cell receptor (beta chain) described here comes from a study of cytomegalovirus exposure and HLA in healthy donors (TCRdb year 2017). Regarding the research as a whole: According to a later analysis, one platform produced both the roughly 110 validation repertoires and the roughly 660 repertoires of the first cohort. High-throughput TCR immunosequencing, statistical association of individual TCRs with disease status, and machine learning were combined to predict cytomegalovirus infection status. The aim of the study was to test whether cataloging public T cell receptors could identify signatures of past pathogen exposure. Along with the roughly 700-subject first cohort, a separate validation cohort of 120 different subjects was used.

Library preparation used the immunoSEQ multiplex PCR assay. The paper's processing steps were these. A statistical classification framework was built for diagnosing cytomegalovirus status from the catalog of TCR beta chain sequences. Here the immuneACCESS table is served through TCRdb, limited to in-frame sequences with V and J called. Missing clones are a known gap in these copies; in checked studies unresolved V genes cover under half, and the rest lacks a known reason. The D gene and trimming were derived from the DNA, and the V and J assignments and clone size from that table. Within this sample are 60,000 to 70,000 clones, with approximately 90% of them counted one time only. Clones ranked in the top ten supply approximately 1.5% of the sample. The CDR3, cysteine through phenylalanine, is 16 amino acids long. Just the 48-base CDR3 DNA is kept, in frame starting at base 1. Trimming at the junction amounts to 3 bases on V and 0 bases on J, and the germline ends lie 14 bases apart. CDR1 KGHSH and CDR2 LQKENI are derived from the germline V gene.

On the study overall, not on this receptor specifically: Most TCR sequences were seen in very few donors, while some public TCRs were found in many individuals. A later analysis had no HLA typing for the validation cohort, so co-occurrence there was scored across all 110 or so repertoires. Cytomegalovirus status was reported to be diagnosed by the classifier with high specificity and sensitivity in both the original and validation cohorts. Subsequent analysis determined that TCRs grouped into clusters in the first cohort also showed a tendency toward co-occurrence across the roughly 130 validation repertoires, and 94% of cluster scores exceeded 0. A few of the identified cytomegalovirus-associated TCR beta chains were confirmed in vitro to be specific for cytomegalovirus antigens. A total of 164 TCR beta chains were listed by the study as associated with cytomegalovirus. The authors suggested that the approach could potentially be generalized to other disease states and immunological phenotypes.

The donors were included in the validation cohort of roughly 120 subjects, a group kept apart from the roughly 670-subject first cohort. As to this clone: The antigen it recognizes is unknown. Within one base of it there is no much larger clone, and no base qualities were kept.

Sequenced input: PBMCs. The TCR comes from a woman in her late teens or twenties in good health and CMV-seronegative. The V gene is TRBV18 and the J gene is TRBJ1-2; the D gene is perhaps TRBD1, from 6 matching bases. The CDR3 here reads CASSPLGQYSNYGYTF. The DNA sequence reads TGTGCCAGCTCACCCCTCGGACAGTACTCTAACTATGGCTACACCTTC.